This T cell receptor beta chain appears in the sequencing data of a study of blood T cell repertoires in COVID-19. In the study overall: PBMCs, B-cell-depleted T cells, or T cells provided the cDNA or gDNA that made up the material.

Libraries were prepared by immunoSEQ multiplex PCR; TCRdb keeps only in-frame clonotypes and omits some of them. The sample records around 76,000 clones, roughly 89% being singletons. The TCR sequence derives from a man in his 60s with acute or convalescent COVID-19. Sequencing was carried out using peripheral blood.

CDR3 sequence: CASSQGQRTDTQYF. The CDR3 DNA reads as TGTGCCAGCAGTCAGGGACAGCGAACAGATACGCAGTATTTT. This chain uses TRBV5-4 with TRBJ2-3; TRBD1 aligns across 7 bases. The CDR3 contains 14 residues. V lost 5 bases, J lost 3 bases, and 6 bases stayed unmatched. Germline CDR1 SGHNT, CDR2 YYREEE (reference sequence). The full variable domain, rest sourced from reference TRBV5-4 and TRBJ2-3, is ETGVTQSPTHLIKTRGQQVTLRCSSQSGHNTVSWYQQALGQGPQFIFQYYREEENGRGNFPPRFSGLQFPNYSSELNVNALELDDSALYLCASSQGQRTDTQYFGPGTRLTVL.